Following are 22 T cell receptor beta chains from one sample sequenced in a study of sequential checkpoint blockade in melanoma. The treatment was: randomized to nivolumab then ipilimumab (arm A) or the reverse (arm B). Libraries were prepared by immunoSEQ multiplex PCR; TCRdb keeps only in-frame clonotypes and omits some of them. The data contain fewer than 50,000 clones, about 88% of them singletons. The source material was CD8+ T cells sorted from blood (inferred from file names), sampled from a patient given nivolumab and ipilimumab in sequence. The receptors derive from a human donor with melanoma.

This chain links TRBV5-1 with TRBJ2-1, with TRBD1 matching 8 bases. The junction had 6 bases not matched to a gene; V was cut back by 3 bases and J by 4 bases. The CDR3 runs to 15 residues. Germline assignment: CDR1 SGHRS and CDR2 YFSETQ. Here the CDR3 DNA reads TGCGCCAGCAGCTCTACACAGGGGGTTTACAATGAGCAGTTCTTC. It is translated as CASSSTQGVYNEQFF.

This clone came up once. The chain is built from TRBV6-6 and TRBJ2-7, with 7 bases that match TRBD1. V lost 5 bases, J lost 0 bases, and 7 bases stayed unmatched. Per germline, CDR1 MNHNY and CDR2 SVGAGI (reference sequence). This CDR3 spans 15 amino acids. The CDR3 DNA sequence: TGTGCCAGCAGTGGCCGGGACAGCCGCTCCTACGAGCAGTACTTC. Translation: CASSGRDSRSYEQYF.

This clone was counted once. The V gene is TRBV4-1, the J gene TRBJ1-1; no firm D call. Germline CDR1 is MGHRA and CDR2 is YSYEKL. This CDR3 is 12 amino acids long. Trimming shortened V by 4 bases and J by 8 bases, and 11 bases separated the two germline ends. CDR3 sequence reads: CASSRGREEAFF. CDR3 DNA: TGCGCCAGCAGCCGAGGAAGGGAGGAAGCTTTCTTT.

In this sample, this clone turned up a few times. The rearrangement joins TRBV13 to TRBJ2-4; 7 bases map to TRBD2. CDR3 size: 16 residues. CDR1 is PRHDT and CDR2 is FYEKMQ in the germline V gene (reference sequence). Germline trimming cut 2 bases from V and 3 bases from J; bases unmatched to any gene: 7. CDR3 nucleotides: TGTGCCAGCAGCTTACCGGGACCGGGAGGCAAAAACATTCAGTACTTC. The encoded protein is CASSLPGPGGKNIQYF. Full variable domain (remainder filled in from reference TRBV13 and TRBJ2-4): AAGVIQSPRHLIKEKRETATLKCYPIPRHDTVYWYQQGPGQDPQFLISFYEKMQSDKGSIPDRFSAQQFSDYHSELNMSSLELGDSALYFCASSLPGPGGKNIQYFGAGTRLSVL.

The gene calls are TRBV7-3 and TRBJ2-7, with D possibly TRBD1 on 6 matching bases. Germline CDR1 and CDR2: SGHTA and FQGTGA. The CDR3 contains 14 residues. The V end was cut by 5 bases, the J end by 4 bases, with 15 bases between. This CDR3 is CASSPAPGEYEQYF. The CDR3 bases are TGTGCCAGCAGCCCCGCTCCAGGGGAATACGAGCAGTACTTC.

This clone was seen a few times. V usage is TRBV27 and J usage is TRBJ2-7, with 10 positions matching TRBD1. The CDR3 sequence is 15 residues long. V lost 3 bases to trimming and J lost 5 bases; unmatched junction nucleotides: 7. Germline V gives CDR1 MNHEY, CDR2 SMNVEV (reference sequence). DNA of the CDR3: TGTGCCAGCAGTTTCCGGGACAGGGGTATAGACGAGCAGTACTTC. Amino acids: CASSFRDRGIDEQYF.

The gene calls are TRBV27 and TRBJ1-5; D is uncertain. Germline CDR1 and CDR2: MNHEY and SMNVEV (reference sequence). Between the trimmed V and J ends, which lost 5 bases and 2 bases, there was a span of 10 bases. The CDR3 spans 14 residues. The CDR3 coding sequence is TGTGCCAGCAGTATCCTAGGCGGCAATCAGCCCCAGCATTTT. Its protein is CASSILGGNQPQHF.

The chain combines TRBV6-5 with TRBJ2-3; TRBD1 agrees at 8 bases. Trimming took 7 bases from V and 1 from J; bases not matched to a gene: 4. The length of the CDR3 is 14 residues. Per the germline V gene, CDR1 is MNHEY and CDR2 is SVGAGI. The CDR3 DNA reads as TGTGCCAGCAAGACAGGGGTAGGCACAGATACGCAGTATTTT. Translating it yields CASKTGVGTDTQYF.

The V gene is TRBV28, the J gene TRBJ2-7; 10 bases map to TRBD1. Per germline, CDR1 MDHEN and CDR2 SYDVKM. V gave up 6 bases and J gave up 3 bases; unmatched junction bases: 2. The CDR3 runs to 13 residues. CDR3 DNA sequence: TGTGCCAGCAGGGACAGGGGGTTCTACGAGCAGTACTTC. Amino acid sequence: CASRDRGFYEQYF.

The CDR3 sequence is CASSVGDGPGGGYTF. The CDR3 nucleotides are TGTGCCAGCAGCGTCGGGGACGGGCCCGGGGGTGGCTACACCTTC. The chain couples TRBV9 to TRBJ1-2, with D perhaps matching TRBD1 (5 bases). V was trimmed by 2 bases and J by 7 bases, leaving 18 bases between them. CDR1 and CDR2 (germline): SGDLS, YYNGEE. The CDR3 loop spans 15 amino acids.

This clone was found a few times. J is TRBJ2-7 and V is TRBV19; 7 bases map to TRBD1. The trim removed 5 bases at V and 4 bases at J, leaving 8 bases unmatched. CDR3 length: 14 residues. The germline CDR1 and CDR2 sequences are LNHDA and SQIVND (reference sequence). The CDR3 bases are TGTGCCAGTAGTCCGTTCGGGACAGCTTACGAGCAGTACTTC. The encoded protein is CASSPFGTAYEQYF.

The chain recombines TRBV4-2 with TRBJ1-3; TRBD1 agrees at 7 bases. Germline V gene lookup returns CDR1 LGHNA and CDR2 YNFKEQ. CDR3 length equals 15 residues. V gave up 0 bases and J gave up 4 bases; unmatched junction bases: 3. CDR3 residues: CASSQDRGQGNTIYF. The CDR3 nucleotides read TGTGCCAGCAGCCAAGACCGGGGACAGGGAAACACCATATATTTT.

CDR3 amino acids: CASSIDSRLSYEQYV. CDR3 bases: TGTGCCAGCAGCATCGACAGCAGGCTTTCCTACGAGCAGTACGTC. The chain joins TRBV9 to TRBJ2-7; D is possibly TRBD1 (5 bases). Germline V lookup: CDR1 SGDLS, CDR2 YYNGEE. The CDR3 runs to 15 residues. Between the trimmed V and J ends, which lost 4 bases and 1 base, there was a span of 15 bases.

This sequence joins TRBV18 and TRBJ1-1; 9 nucleotides agree with TRBD1. There are 16 residues in the CDR3. Per germline, CDR1 KGHSH and CDR2 LQKENI. With V trimmed by 2 bases and J by 0 bases, 4 bases remained unmatched. The CDR3 sequence: CASSPLDRGMNTEAFF. The DNA for the CDR3 is TGTGCCAGCTCACCATTGGACAGGGGAATGAACACTGAAGCTTTCTTT.

The chain joins TRBV21-1 to TRBJ1-6. TRBV21-1 represents a pseudogene. CDR3 size: 18 residues. In DNA, the CDR3 is TGTGCCAGCTTAGGGGACTTCTCCCTGTTTAGATTCCAATCACCCCTCCACTTT. Protein product: CASLGDFSLFRFQSPLHF.

This rearrangement joins TRBV13 to TRBJ2-7; TRBD1 might be the D (6 bases). CDR1 is PRHDT and CDR2 is FYEKMQ in the germline V gene (reference sequence). There are 15 residues in the CDR3. Trimming took 4 bases from V and 0 from J, leaving 13 bases between them. The CDR3 here is CASSWTQGYSYEQYV. The DNA of the CDR3 is TGTGCCAGCAGCTGGACACAGGGTTACTCCTACGAGCAGTACGTC.

This chain joins TRBV9 and TRBJ1-4; 8 bases fit TRBD1. The J segment lost 0 bases and the V segment lost 3 bases, leaving 4 bases of the junction unmatched. Germline V gene data show CDR1 as SGDLS and CDR2 as YYNGEE. The CDR3 extends over 16 amino acids. CDR3 nucleotides: TGTGCCAGCAGCGAGCTGGGACAGGCAACTAATGAAAAACTGTTTTTT. This translates into CASSELGQATNEKLFF.

This chain uses TRBV27 with TRBJ2-1; 7 bases agree with TRBD2. V trimming: 4 bases; J trimming: 0 bases; junction bases outside the gene matches: 6. Germline lookup yields CDR1 MNHEY and CDR2 SMNVEV (reference sequence). The CDR3 has 16 residues. The CDR3 loop reads CASSSSGTSSYNEQFF. The CDR3 DNA sequence: TGTGCCAGCAGTTCTAGCGGTACGAGCTCCTACAATGAGCAGTTCTTC.

The chain employs TRBV9 and TRBJ2-3; TRBD1 might be the D (6 bases). The germline V gene has CDR1 SGDLS and CDR2 YYNGEE. CDR3 length: 12 residues. Trimming took 1 base from V and 6 from J, leaving 6 bases between them. The CDR3: CASSVRGDTQYF. The CDR3 DNA follows: TGTGCCAGCAGCGTAAGGGGGGATACGCAGTATTTT.

The count of this clone is one. The chain is built from TRBV9 and TRBJ2-6; 8 bases align to TRBD1. The CDR3 covers 18 residues. Trimming removed 3 bases from V and 1 base from J; junction bases left unmatched: 9. Per germline, CDR1 SGDLS and CDR2 YYNGEE. DNA of the CDR3: TGTGCCAGCAGCGCATACCGACAGGGGTTTTCTGGGGCCAACGTCCTGACTTTC. Encoded protein: CASSAYRQGFSGANVLTF.

The chain has TRBV4-2 and TRBJ2-1; 8 nucleotides match TRBD2. V lost 3 bases to trimming and J lost 5 bases; unmatched junction nucleotides: 9. The CDR3 consists of 16 residues. Germline lookup yields CDR1 LGHNA and CDR2 YNFKEQ. The CDR3 loop is CASSQDFSGTNNEQFF. The CDR3 coding sequence is TGTGCCAGCAGCCAGGACTTTAGCGGGACCAACAATGAGCAGTTCTTC.

The rearrangement links TRBV7-2 to TRBJ2-1, with D unresolved. The CDR3 is 15 residues long. Germline CDR1 reads SGHTA; CDR2 reads FQGNSA. V gave up 5 bases and J gave up 2 bases, with 13 bases separating them. In DNA, the CDR3 is TGTGCCAGCAGCCCGACGGCGGCCACCTACAATGAGCAGTTCTTC. It codes for CASSPTAATYNEQFF.